These 9 T cell receptor beta chains were sequenced from one sample in a study of control samples from healthy donors and cancer patients. Here immunoSEQ multiplex PCR was the method, and the copy in TCRdb shows in-frame clones only, minus some. The table lists about 120,000 clones, 89% of them singletons. The sample comprised blood. Receptor source: a man aged 45 to 65 in good health.

The chain recombines TRBV6-6 with TRBJ2-3; 7 bases match TRBD1. The CDR3 consists of 14 residues. The germline gives CDR1 MNHNY, CDR2 SVGAGI (reference sequence). After removal of 5 bases from V and 1 base from J, the junction contained 3 bases not matched to a gene. CDR3 loop: CASSPGQGTDTQYF. CDR3 nucleotides: TGTGCCAGCAGTCCCGGACAGGGCACAGATACGCAGTATTTT.

This rearrangement joins TRBV4-1 to TRBJ2-2, with a possible D match to TRBD1 (6 bases). Germline CDR1 MGHRA, CDR2 YSYEKL. The V end was cut by 0 bases, the J end by 6 bases, with 17 bases between. CDR3 length equals 17 residues. This CDR3 reads CASSQDRGRGSPGELFF. The CDR3 DNA reads TGCGCCAGCAGCCAAGATCGAGGAAGGGGGAGTCCCGGGGAGCTGTTTTTT.

The chain links TRBV6-5 to TRBJ2-7; TRBD2 is a possible D gene (5 bases). Germline V CDR1 and CDR2: MNHEY, SVGAGI. CDR3 length equals 14 residues. V was clipped by 0 bases and J by 4 bases, with 10 bases between them. The CDR3 loop reads CASSYSGRGYEQYF. CDR3 coding DNA: TGTGCCAGCAGTTACTCGGGTCGAGGGTACGAGCAGTACTTC.

V and J are TRBV29-1 and TRBJ2-5, with D possibly being TRBD1 or TRBD2 (5 bases each). Germline V lookup: CDR1 SQVTM, CDR2 ANQGSEA. This CDR3 has 13 amino acids. V was cut by 4 bases and J by 1 base, with 10 bases left in between. The DNA for the CDR3 is TGCAGCGTTGGCTCAGGGACCCAAGAGACCCAGTACTTC. Translation gives CSVGSGTQETQYF. The variable domain in full, completed from reference TRBV29-1 and TRBJ2-5, reads SAVISQKPSRDICQRGTSLTIQCQVDSQVTMMFWYRQQPGQSLTLIATANQGSEATYESGFVIDKFPISRPNLTFSTLTVSNMSPEDSSIYLCSVGSGTQETQYFGPGTRLLVL.

The V and J genes are TRBV27 and TRBJ1-4; weak D call: TRBD1 (5 bases). Per the germline V gene, CDR1 is MNHEY and CDR2 is SMNVEV (reference sequence). The CDR3 consists of 15 residues. The V end lost 0 bases, the J end lost 7 bases, and 12 bases lay between the germline ends. CDR3 in DNA: TGTGCCAGCAGTTTATCCCAGGGCAGAGGTGAAAAACTGTTTTTT. As protein: CASSLSQGRGEKLFF.

The chain recombines TRBV4-3 with TRBJ2-1; D gene uncertain. There are 14 residues in the CDR3. Germline V gene lookup returns CDR1 LGHNA and CDR2 YSLEER. With 1 base removed from V and 6 bases from J, the gap between germline ends came to 10 bases. CDR3 loop: CASSQADGPNEQFF. CDR3 DNA sequence: TGCGCCAGCAGCCAAGCGGACGGTCCCAATGAGCAGTTCTTC.

This clone appeared a single time. The rearrangement uses TRBV4-2 and TRBJ1-3; the match to TRBD1 covers 8 bases. The ends lost 0 bases at V and 0 bases at J; junction bases unmatched: 10. Germline V lookup: CDR1 LGHNA, CDR2 YNFKEQ. This CDR3 is built from 19 residues. The CDR3 DNA follows: TGTGCCAGCAGCCAAGATATCCCGGGACAGGCGATCTCTGGAAACACCATATATTTT. Translation gives CASSQDIPGQAISGNTIYF.

The chain combines TRBV5-6 with TRBJ1-2; TRBD1 matches 8 bases. The CDR3 has 17 amino acids. J was trimmed by 1 base and V by 0 bases; bases with no gene match: 8. CDR1 SGHDT and CDR2 YYEEEE come from the germline V gene. As DNA, the CDR3 is TGTGCCAGCAGCTTGGGGGGACAGGCGCCTGTTAACTATGGCTACACCTTC. It encodes CASSLGGQAPVNYGYTF.

This rearrangement joins TRBV11-2 to TRBJ1-5; no firm D call. CDR1 is SGHAT and CDR2 is FQNNGV in the germline V gene. This CDR3 region has 12 residues. The V and J ends lost 5 bases and 7 bases respectively, with 9 bases between them. CDR3 in amino acids: CASSLGGQPQHF. In DNA, the CDR3 is TGTGCCAGCAGCCTGGGAGGACAGCCCCAGCATTTT. The full variable domain, completed using reference TRBV11-2 and TRBJ1-5, is EAGVAQSPRYKIIEKRQSVAFWCNPISGHATLYWYQQILGQGPKLLIQFQNNGVVDDSQLPKDRFSAERLKGVDSTLKIQPAKLEDSAVYLCASSLGGQPQHFGDGTRLSIL.